The 13 T cell receptor beta chains listed next were all sequenced from one sample in a study of chemoradiotherapy in HPV16-positive cancers. The method was immunoSEQ multiplex PCR; TCRdb's version includes in-frame clones alone and lacks a portion of them. The repertoire has 10,000 or so clones, just under 80% of them found once; the top ten carry 2% to 2.5%. This specimen was taken from a patient who underwent chemoradiotherapy. All receptors derive from a human donor with HPV-associated anogenital cancer.

The genes are TRBV27 and TRBJ1-2; tentative D call: TRBD1 (5 bases). The V and J ends lost 5 bases and 8 bases respectively, with 15 bases between them. Germline values: CDR1 MNHEY, CDR2 SMNVEV (reference sequence). This CDR3 is 13 amino acids long. The CDR3 nucleotides read TGTGCCAGCAGTCCCGGGACGTTTAAGGGCTACACCTTC. Translated, it gives CASSPGTFKGYTF.

V and J are TRBV27 and TRBJ1-2; TRBD1 aligns across 9 bases. V was pared by 5 bases and J by 4 bases, with 8 bases of the junction left unmatched. CDR1 and CDR2 (germline): MNHEY, SMNVEV (reference sequence). The CDR3 is made up of 15 amino acids. Here the CDR3 DNA reads TGTGCCAGCAGTCCTGAGGGGACAGGGACCTATGGCTACACCTTC. This sequence encodes CASSPEGTGTYGYTF.

The chain uses TRBV7-2 and TRBJ2-1; D may match TRBD1 or TRBD2 (5 bases each). CDR3 length equals 15 residues. Trimming removed 5 bases from V and 6 bases from J, with 17 bases in between. CDR1 and CDR2 from the germline V gene are SGHTA and FQGNSA. The CDR3 is CASSRSRDLFNEQFF. In nucleotides, the CDR3 is TGTGCCAGCAGCCGTTCAAGGGACCTTTTCAATGAGCAGTTCTTC.

This clone is large by share. The chain recombines TRBV19 with TRBJ1-1, with D possibly matching TRBD1 (5 bases). Germline V gives CDR1 LNHDA, CDR2 SQIVND (reference sequence). The CDR3 spans 13 residues. Trimming stripped 6 bases from V and 4 bases from J, with 12 bases between. CDR3 DNA: TGTGCCAGTAGCGGGGGGATCGGCACTGAAGCTTTCTTT. This encodes CASSGGIGTEAFF.

This chain connects TRBV5-6 to TRBJ2-1; no firm D call. This CDR3 region has 13 residues. With 0 bases removed from V and 6 bases from J, the gap between germline ends came to 7 bases. Germline values: CDR1 SGHDT, CDR2 YYEEEE. The DNA of the CDR3 is TGTGCCAGCAGCTTGGAGTTCGCCAATGAGCAGTTCTTC. Its translation is CASSLEFANEQFF.

V is TRBV2 and J is TRBJ1-6, with D unclear. With 7 bases removed from V and 8 bases from J, the gap between germline ends came to 15 bases. CDR3 length: 14 amino acids. Germline loops: CDR1 SNHLY, CDR2 FYNNEI. CDR3 sequence: CASTGRSLDSPLHF. CDR3 coding DNA: TGTGCCAGCACCGGGAGGAGTCTTGATTCACCCCTCCACTTT.

The chain combines TRBV18 with TRBJ1-1, with no clear D. The germline gives CDR1 KGHSH, CDR2 LQKENI. The CDR3 spans 16 residues. V lost 2 bases and J lost 1, with 14 bases in between. CDR3 protein: CASSPTSGRQNTEAFF. CDR3 DNA sequence: TGTGCCAGCTCACCAACGTCGGGCAGACAGAACACTGAAGCTTTCTTT.

The chain uses TRBV7-2 and TRBJ1-1; perhaps TRBD1 as D (5 bases). CDR1 and CDR2 (germline): SGHTA, FQGNSA. V dropped 1 base and J dropped 0 bases, with 9 bases sitting between them. There are 15 residues in the CDR3. The CDR3 DNA follows: TGTGCCAGCAGCTTAGGACAGATCATGAACACTGAAGCTTTCTTT. Translation gives CASSLGQIMNTEAFF. Supplemented by reference TRBV7-2 and TRBJ1-1, the full variable domain reads GAGVSQSPSNKVTEKGKDVELRCDPISGHTALYWYRQSLGQGLEFLIYFQGNSAPDKSGLPSDRFSAERTGGSVSTLTIQRTQQEDSAVYLCASSLGQIMNTEAFFGQGTRLTVV.

The chain has TRBV15 and TRBJ2-5, with no clear D. This CDR3 is 13 amino acids long. Germline values: CDR1 LNHNV, CDR2 YYDKDF (reference sequence). V lost 1 base and J 1 base, leaving 4 bases between the germline ends. CDR3 DNA: TGTGCCACCAGCAGAGGGGGCCAAGAGACCCAGTACTTC. This sequence encodes CATSRGGQETQYF.

The rearrangement joins TRBV6-5 to TRBJ1-2; 7 bases align to TRBD1. The ends lost 5 bases at V and 5 bases at J; junction bases unmatched: 11. Germline V gives CDR1 MNHEY, CDR2 SVGAGI. This CDR3 has 15 residues. The CDR3 bases are TGTGCCAGCAGTGGTTCGACAGGGCAGTATTATGGCTACACCTTC. Translated: CASSGSTGQYYGYTF.

The V gene is TRBV7-8, the J gene TRBJ1-1; tentative D call: TRBD1 (5 bases). V lost 5 bases, J lost 6 bases, and 13 bases lay in between. Germline V gene data show CDR1 as SGHVS and CDR2 as FQNEAQ. The CDR3 has 13 residues. The DNA of the CDR3 is TGTGCCAGCAGCCAATCAGGGTACGCTGAAGCTTTCTTT. As protein: CASSQSGYAEAFF.

In this sample, this clone turned up a few times. V gene TRBV6-5 combines with J gene TRBJ1-2; D uncertain. Trimming cost V 4 bases and J 7 bases, with 7 bases left between them. The germline gives CDR1 MNHEY, CDR2 SVGAGI. The CDR3 runs 11 residues. The DNA for the CDR3 is TGTGCCAGCAGTTCCCAGGTTGGCTACACCTTC. This gives the protein CASSSQVGYTF.

The chain couples TRBV7-3 to TRBJ2-3; the match to TRBD2 covers 7 bases. The junction had 9 bases not matched to a gene; V was cut back by 5 bases and J by 7 bases. Germline CDR1 is SGHTA and CDR2 is FQGTGA. CDR3 length: 14 residues. The CDR3 protein is CASSGAAGDYTQYF. The DNA for the CDR3 is TGTGCCAGCAGCGGTGCGGCGGGGGATTATACGCAGTATTTT.